This T cell receptor (beta chain) was identified in a study of beta chain features in type 1 diabetes. Since all of the isolated RNA was reverse transcribed, expressed TCRB transcripts were what got sequenced. Here immunoSEQ multiplex PCR was the method, and the copy in TCRdb shows in-frame clones only, minus some. The sample yields more than 300,000 clones, around 9% seen once. Stem cell-like memory, regulatory, central memory and naive CD4+ cells were sorted via CD45RO/CCR7/CD25/CD127/CD95/CD27. J gave up 0 bases and V 4 bases, and 6 bases lay outside the gene matches. CDR1 and CDR2 (germline): SGHRS, YFSETQ. CDR3 size: 16 residues. Overall study results and limits: People with Type 1 diabetes carried modestly yet significantly shorter TCRB CDR3s in all four CD4+ subsets. In these data, an HLA type influence on TCRB rearrangement remained unresolved.

This clone was seen at least ten times. The antigen is unknown. This TCR derives from a man aged 30 to 45 with type 1 diabetes. What was sequenced was central memory CD4+ T cells from blood. The chain uses TRBV5-1 and TRBJ1-4; 7 nucleotides match TRBD1. The CDR3 sequence: CASSPGTDSTNEKLFF. Here the CDR3 DNA reads TGCGCCAGCAGCCCGGGGACAGACTCAACTAATGAAAAACTGTTTTTT.